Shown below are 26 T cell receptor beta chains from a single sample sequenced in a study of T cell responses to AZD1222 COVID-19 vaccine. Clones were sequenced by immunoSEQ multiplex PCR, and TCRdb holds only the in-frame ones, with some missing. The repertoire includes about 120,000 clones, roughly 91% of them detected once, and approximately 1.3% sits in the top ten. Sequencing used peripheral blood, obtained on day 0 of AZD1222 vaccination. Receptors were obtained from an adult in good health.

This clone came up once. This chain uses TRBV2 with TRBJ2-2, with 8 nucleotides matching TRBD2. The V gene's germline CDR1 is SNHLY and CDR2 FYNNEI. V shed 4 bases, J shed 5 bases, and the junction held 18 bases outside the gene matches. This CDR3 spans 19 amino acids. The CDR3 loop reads CASSGGGPSNGGVTGELFF. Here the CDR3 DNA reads TGTGCCAGCAGTGGCGGGGGGCCGAGTAATGGAGGGGTTACCGGGGAGCTGTTTTTT.

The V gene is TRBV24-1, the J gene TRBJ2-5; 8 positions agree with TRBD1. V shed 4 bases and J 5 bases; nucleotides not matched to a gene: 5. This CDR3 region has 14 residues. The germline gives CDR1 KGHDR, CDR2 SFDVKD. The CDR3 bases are TGTGCCACCAGTGACGCGACAGGGGATGAGACCCAGTACTTC. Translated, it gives CATSDATGDETQYF.

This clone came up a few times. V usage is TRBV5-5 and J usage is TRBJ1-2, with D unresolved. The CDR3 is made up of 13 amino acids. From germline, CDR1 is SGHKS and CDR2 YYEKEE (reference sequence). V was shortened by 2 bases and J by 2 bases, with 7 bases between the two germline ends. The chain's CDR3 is CASSFQPNYGYTF. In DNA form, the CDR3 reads TGTGCCAGCAGCTTTCAACCCAACTATGGCTACACCTTC. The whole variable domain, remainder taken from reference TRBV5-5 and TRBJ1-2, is DAGVTQSPTHLIKTRGQQVTLRCSPISGHKSVSWYQQVLGQGPQFIFQYYEKEERGRGNFPDRFSARQFPNYSSELNVNALLLGDSALYLCASSFQPNYGYTFGSGTRLTVV.

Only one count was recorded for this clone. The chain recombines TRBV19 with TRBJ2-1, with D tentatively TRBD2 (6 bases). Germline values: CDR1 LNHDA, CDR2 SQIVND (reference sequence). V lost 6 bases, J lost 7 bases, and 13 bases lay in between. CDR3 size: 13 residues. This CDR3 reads CASSLGGGNEQFF. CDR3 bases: TGTGCCAGTAGCCTTGGGGGAGGTAATGAGCAGTTCTTC.

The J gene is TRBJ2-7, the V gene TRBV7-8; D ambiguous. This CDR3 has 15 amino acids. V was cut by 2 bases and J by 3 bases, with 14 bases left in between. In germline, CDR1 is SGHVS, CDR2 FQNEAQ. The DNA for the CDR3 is TGTGCCAGCAGCTTAAATCGCGGAGCCCTCTACGAGCAGTACTTC. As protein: CASSLNRGALYEQYF.

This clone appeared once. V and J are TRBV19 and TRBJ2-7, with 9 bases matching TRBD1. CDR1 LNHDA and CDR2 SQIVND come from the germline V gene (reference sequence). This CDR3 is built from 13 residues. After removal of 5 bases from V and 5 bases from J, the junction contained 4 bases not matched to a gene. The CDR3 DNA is TGTGCCAGTAGTGAGGGACAGGGCCACGAGCAGTACTTC. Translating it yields CASSEGQGHEQYF.

The CDR3 DNA follows: TGTGCCAGCAGCGTAGGGGATGATACGCAGTATTTT. Residues: CASSVGDDTQYF. The chain joins TRBV9 to TRBJ2-3, with D uncertain. Germline loops: CDR1 SGDLS, CDR2 YYNGEE. The CDR3 spans 12 residues. The germline V and J ends were trimmed by 0 bases and 6 bases, with 5 bases remaining between them.

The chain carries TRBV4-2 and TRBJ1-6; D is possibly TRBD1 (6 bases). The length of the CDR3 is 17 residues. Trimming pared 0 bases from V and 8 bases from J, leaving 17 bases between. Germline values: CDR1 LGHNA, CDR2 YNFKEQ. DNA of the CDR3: TGTGCCAGCAGCCAAGAATGGCGGGGGCGCGGGGATTCACCCCTCCACTTT. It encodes CASSQEWRGRGDSPLHF.

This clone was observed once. The CDR3 bases are TGTGCCAGCAGCAAAGACCGCTCCCGATTGCCCGGGGAGCTGTTTTTT. It codes for CASSKDRSRLPGELFF. V and J are TRBV21-1 and TRBJ2-2. TRBV21-1 is labeled a pseudogene. This CDR3 comprises 16 residues.

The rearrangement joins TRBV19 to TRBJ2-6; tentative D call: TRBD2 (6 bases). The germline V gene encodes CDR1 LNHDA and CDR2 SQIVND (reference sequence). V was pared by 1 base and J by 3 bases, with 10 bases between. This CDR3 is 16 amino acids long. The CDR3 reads CASSIGAGLGANVLTF. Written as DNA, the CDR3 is TGTGCCAGTAGTATAGGGGCGGGACTTGGGGCCAACGTCCTGACTTTC.

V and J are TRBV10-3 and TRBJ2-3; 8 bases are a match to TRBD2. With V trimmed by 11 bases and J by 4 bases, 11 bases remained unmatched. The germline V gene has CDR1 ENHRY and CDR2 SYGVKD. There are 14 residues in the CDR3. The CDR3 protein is CASGGRDGADTQYF. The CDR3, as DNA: TGTGCCTCGGGAGGGAGGGATGGGGCAGATACGCAGTATTTT.

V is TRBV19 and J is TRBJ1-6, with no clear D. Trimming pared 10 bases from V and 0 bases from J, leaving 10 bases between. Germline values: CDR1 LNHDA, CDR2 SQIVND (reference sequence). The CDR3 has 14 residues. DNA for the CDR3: TGTGCCACCCACGATGGCTCCTATAATTCACCCCTCCACTTT. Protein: CATHDGSYNSPLHF.

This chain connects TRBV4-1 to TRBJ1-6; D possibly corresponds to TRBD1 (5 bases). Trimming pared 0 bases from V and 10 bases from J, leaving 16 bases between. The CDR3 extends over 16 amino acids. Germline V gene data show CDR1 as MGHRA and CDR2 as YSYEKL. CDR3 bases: TGCGCCAGCAGCCAAGATGACAGCCCAACTCGGTCACCCCTCCACTTT. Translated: CASSQDDSPTRSPLHF.

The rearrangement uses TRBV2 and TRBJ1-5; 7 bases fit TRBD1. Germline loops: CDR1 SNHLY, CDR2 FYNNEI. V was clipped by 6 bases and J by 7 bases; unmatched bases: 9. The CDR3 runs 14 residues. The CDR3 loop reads CASRNTGAAQPQHF. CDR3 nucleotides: TGTGCCAGCAGGAACACAGGGGCGGCACAGCCCCAGCATTTT.

The CDR3 coding sequence is TGTGCCAGCAGTGAACAGGGGGAGAGAAATTCACCCCTCCACTTT. Translating it yields CASSEQGERNSPLHF. This sequence joins TRBV2 and TRBJ1-6; TRBD1 agrees at 7 bases. This CDR3 region has 15 residues. Germline CDR1 and CDR2: SNHLY and FYNNEI. Trimming took 2 bases from V and 7 from J; bases not matched to a gene: 5.

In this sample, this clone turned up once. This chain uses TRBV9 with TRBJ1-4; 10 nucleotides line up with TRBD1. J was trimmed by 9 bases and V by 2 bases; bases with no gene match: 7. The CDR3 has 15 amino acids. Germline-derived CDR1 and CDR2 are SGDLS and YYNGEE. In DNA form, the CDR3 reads TGTGCCAGCAGCGTTGACGGGACAGGGGTCCAAAAACTGTTTTTT. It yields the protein CASSVDGTGVQKLFF. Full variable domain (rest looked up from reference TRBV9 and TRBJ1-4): DSGVTQTPKHLITATGQRVTLRCSPRSGDLSVYWYQQSLDQGLQFLIQYYNGEERAKGNILERFSAQQFPDLHSELNLSSLELGDSALYFCASSVDGTGVQKLFFGSGTQLSVL.

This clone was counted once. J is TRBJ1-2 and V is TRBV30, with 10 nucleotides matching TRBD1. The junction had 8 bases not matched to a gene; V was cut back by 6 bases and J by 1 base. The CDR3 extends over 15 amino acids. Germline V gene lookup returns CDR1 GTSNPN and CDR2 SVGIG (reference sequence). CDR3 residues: CACKTGGLDNYGYTF. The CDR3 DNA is TGTGCCTGTAAGACAGGGGGCCTGGATAACTATGGCTACACCTTC.

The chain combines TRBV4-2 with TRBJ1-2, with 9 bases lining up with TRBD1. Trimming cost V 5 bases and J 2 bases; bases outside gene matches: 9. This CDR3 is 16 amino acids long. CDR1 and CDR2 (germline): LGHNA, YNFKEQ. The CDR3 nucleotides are TGTGCCAGCAGCACCCCACAGGGGGCGTCGAACTATGGCTACACCTTC. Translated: CASSTPQGASNYGYTF.

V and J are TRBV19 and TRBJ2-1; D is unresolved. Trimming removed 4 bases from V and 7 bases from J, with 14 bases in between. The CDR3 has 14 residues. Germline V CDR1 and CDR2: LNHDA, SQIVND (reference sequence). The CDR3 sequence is CASSTRALVNEQFF. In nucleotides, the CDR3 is TGTGCCAGTAGTACTAGGGCCTTGGTGAATGAGCAGTTCTTC.

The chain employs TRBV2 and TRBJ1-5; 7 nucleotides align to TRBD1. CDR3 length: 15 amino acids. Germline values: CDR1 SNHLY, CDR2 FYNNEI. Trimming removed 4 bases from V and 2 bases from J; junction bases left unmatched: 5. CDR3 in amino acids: CASSGQGSGNQPQHF. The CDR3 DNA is TGTGCCAGCAGTGGACAGGGCAGTGGCAATCAGCCCCAGCATTTT.

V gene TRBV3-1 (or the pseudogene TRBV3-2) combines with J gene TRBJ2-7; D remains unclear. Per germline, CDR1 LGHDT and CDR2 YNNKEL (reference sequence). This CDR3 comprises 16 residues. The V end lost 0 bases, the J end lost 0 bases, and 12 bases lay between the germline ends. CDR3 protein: CASSQDSRSSSYEQYF. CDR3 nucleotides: TGTGCCAGCAGCCAAGACTCGAGGTCGAGCTCCTACGAGCAGTACTTC.

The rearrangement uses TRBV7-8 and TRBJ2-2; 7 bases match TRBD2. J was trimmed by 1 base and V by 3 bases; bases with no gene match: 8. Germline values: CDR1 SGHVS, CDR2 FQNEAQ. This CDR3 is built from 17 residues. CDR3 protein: CASSFPRSGENTGELFF. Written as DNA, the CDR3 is TGTGCCAGCAGCTTCCCTAGGAGCGGGGAGAACACCGGGGAGCTGTTTTTT.

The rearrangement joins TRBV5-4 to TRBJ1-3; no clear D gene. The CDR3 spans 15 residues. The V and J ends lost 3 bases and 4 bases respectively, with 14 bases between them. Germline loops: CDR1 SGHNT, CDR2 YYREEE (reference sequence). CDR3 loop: CASSSRGVEGNTIYF. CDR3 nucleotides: TGTGCCAGCAGCTCCCGCGGGGTGGAAGGAAACACCATATATTTT.

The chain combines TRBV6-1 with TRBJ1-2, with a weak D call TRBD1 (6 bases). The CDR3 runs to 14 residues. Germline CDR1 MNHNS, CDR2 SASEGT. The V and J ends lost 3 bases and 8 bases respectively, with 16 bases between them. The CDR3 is CASSDLADSEGYTF. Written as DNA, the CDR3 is TGTGCCAGCAGTGACTTAGCGGACAGCGAGGGCTACACCTTC.

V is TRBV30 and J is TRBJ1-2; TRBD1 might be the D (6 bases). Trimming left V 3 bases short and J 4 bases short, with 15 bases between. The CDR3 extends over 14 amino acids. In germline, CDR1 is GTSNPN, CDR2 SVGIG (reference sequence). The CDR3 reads CAWRKTRGSYGYTF. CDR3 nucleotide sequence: TGTGCCTGGAGAAAGACCAGGGGTAGCTATGGCTACACCTTC.

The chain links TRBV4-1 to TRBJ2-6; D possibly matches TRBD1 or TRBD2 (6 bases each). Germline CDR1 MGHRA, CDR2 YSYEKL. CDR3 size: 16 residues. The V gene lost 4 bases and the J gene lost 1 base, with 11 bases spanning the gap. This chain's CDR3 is CASSPEGGSGANVLTF. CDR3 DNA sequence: TGCGCCAGCAGCCCGGAGGGGGGATCTGGGGCCAACGTCCTGACTTTC.